The clone carrying this TCR beta chain was picked up many times. V was cut by 8 bases and J by 0 bases, with 7 bases left in between. This CDR3 region has 12 residues. CDR1 SEHNR and CDR2 FQNEAQ come from the germline V gene (reference sequence). This sample was included in a study of T-cell memory formation after mild COVID-19. UMIs and sample barcodes were carried by the TCR alpha and TCR beta cDNA libraries that 5'RACE produced using constant-segment primers. TCRdb re-called the 5' RACE reads with MiXCR, one entry per CDR3 protein. The table lists around 27,000 distinct CDR3 sequences, 6% to 9.5% of them singletons.

The source of this sequence is an adult woman who had mild COVID-19 (a few samples of this study predate the infection). Cell type and time point are not known. This chain joins TRBV7-9 and TRBJ1-1; unclear D gene. The specimen was PBMCs or a T cell subset sorted from them (not recorded which). CDR3 nucleotide sequence: TGTGCCAGCGGAGACATGAACACTGAAGCTTTCTTT. Encoded protein: CASGDMNTEAFF.